Presented here are 19 T cell receptor beta chains from one specimen sequenced in a study of T cell repertoires in cytomegalovirus infection. TCRdb re-analysed the reads in MiXCR, keeping a single row per CDR3 protein. The sample contains 450,000 to 650,000 distinct CDR3 sequences, 26% of which appear only once. Material: PBMCs. These receptor sequences come from a human donor in good health (CMV status not recorded). Some clones in this sample may be carry-over from other donors' samples.

The chain links TRBV7-2 to TRBJ1-3, with no clear D. Germline-derived CDR1 and CDR2 are SGHTA and FQGNSA. CDR3 length: 16 amino acids. V was pared by 7 bases and J by 0 bases, with 16 bases between. The CDR3 nucleotides are TGTGCCAGCACTAGTAGGGTCGGTGACTCTGGAAACACCATATATTTT. As protein: CASTSRVGDSGNTIYF.

This clonotype was counted many times. The chain employs TRBV7-2 and TRBJ2-1; 9 bases align to TRBD2. This CDR3 has 13 residues. The J segment lost 8 bases and the V segment lost 8 bases, leaving 7 bases of the junction unmatched. Germline V gene data show CDR1 as SGHTA and CDR2 as FQGNSA. The CDR3 bases are TGTGCCAGCGGCTCTGGCGGGGGGGATGAGCAGTTCTTC. This gives the protein CASGSGGGDEQFF.

Notes on this clonotype: One end of the junction does not line up with germline, which may come from a read error. The rearrangement joins TRBV4-3 to TRBJ1-4; 11 nucleotides line up with TRBD1. The CDR3 has 14 amino acids. CDR1 is LGHNA and CDR2 is YSLEER in the germline V gene. The CDR3 is CASSRGTGGEKPFF. Here the CDR3 DNA reads TGCGCCAGCAGTAGGGGGACAGGGGGGGAAAAACCGTTTTTT.

V is TRBV28 and J is TRBJ2-1; a possible D gene is TRBD2 (6 bases). Germline V gene sequence: CDR1 MDHEN, CDR2 SYDVKM. Trimming removed 1 base from V and 6 bases from J, with 28 bases in between. This CDR3 is built from 20 residues. The CDR3 here is CASSLYGGDGYGRWANEQFF. DNA of the CDR3: TGTGCCAGCAGTTTATACGGGGGAGATGGGTATGGTAGATGGGCCAATGAGCAGTTCTTC. The full variable domain, completed using reference TRBV28 and TRBJ2-1, is DVKVTQSSRYLVKRTGEKVFLECVQDMDHENMFWYRQDPGLGLRLIYFSYDVKMKEKGDIPEGYSVSREKKERFSLILESASTNQTSMYLCASSLYGGDGYGRWANEQFFGPGTRLTVL.

Here the CDR3 DNA reads TGTGCCAGCAGCAACAGGGTCGGTACTGAAGCTTTCTTT. This codes for CASSNRVGTEAFF. The V and J genes are TRBV7-2 and TRBJ1-1; weak D call: TRBD1 (6 bases). The ends were cut back, 5 bases at V and 5 bases at J, with 12 bases in the middle. Germline CDR1 and CDR2: SGHTA and FQGNSA. The CDR3 covers 13 residues.

This clonotype was seen at least ten times. This chain connects TRBV7-8 to TRBJ1-6; 7 positions match TRBD1. V was clipped by 7 bases and J by 7 bases; unmatched bases: 10. In germline, CDR1 is SGHVS, CDR2 FQNEAQ. The CDR3 covers 15 residues. This chain's CDR3 is CASTLRQGENSPLHF. The CDR3 DNA reads as TGTGCCAGCACCCTTAGGCAGGGGGAAAATTCACCCCTCCACTTT.

The chain is built from TRBV6-5 and TRBJ2-1, with TRBD1 matching 7 bases. This CDR3 region has 14 residues. V was pared by 2 bases and J by 8 bases, with 6 bases of the junction left unmatched. The germline V gene encodes CDR1 MNHEY and CDR2 SVGAGI. In DNA form, the CDR3 reads TGTGCCAGCAGTTACGTCCCAGGGGGTCATGAGCAGTTCTTC. As protein: CASSYVPGGHEQFF.

The chain recombines TRBV18 with TRBJ2-7; no firm D call. CDR1 and CDR2 from the germline V gene are KGHSH and LQKENI. V was trimmed by 3 bases and J by 6 bases, leaving 12 bases between them. CDR3 size: 13 residues. CDR3 DNA: TGTGCCAGCTCACCGTTAGGAGCTTCCGAGCAGTACGTC. It translates to CASSPLGASEQYV.

This clonotype was detected a few times. The chain has TRBV5-1 and TRBJ2-5, with a tentative D call TRBD1 (5 bases). Germline lookup yields CDR1 SGHRS and CDR2 YFSETQ. This CDR3 comprises 13 residues. V lost 4 bases, J lost 3 bases, and 10 bases lay in between. The CDR3 spells CASSVDTKETQYF. The DNA of the CDR3 is TGCGCCAGCAGCGTGGACACGAAAGAGACCCAGTACTTC.

This clonotype was counted ten times or more. The chain has TRBV7-2 and TRBJ2-3, with TRBD2 identical over 10 bases. The CDR3 length is 17 residues. Germline CDR1 SGHTA, CDR2 FQGNSA. Trimming cost V 2 bases and J 4 bases; bases outside gene matches: 9. DNA for the CDR3: TGTGCCAGCAGCTTAATCTGGCTAGCGGGAGATGCAGATACGCAGTATTTT. This encodes CASSLIWLAGDADTQYF.

The chain employs TRBV7-8 and TRBJ2-1; 8 nucleotides agree with TRBD2. The CDR3 consists of 15 residues. Germline values: CDR1 SGHVS, CDR2 FQNEAQ. Unmatched junction bases numbered 7, after V lost 5 bases and J lost 4 bases. CDR3 nucleotide sequence: TGTGCCAGCAGCCACCTAGCGGGTATATACAATGAGCAGTTCTTC. Protein: CASSHLAGIYNEQFF. Full variable domain (rest looked up from reference TRBV7-8 and TRBJ2-1): GAGVSQSPRYKVAKRGQDVALRCDPISGHVSLFWYQQALGQGPEFLTYFQNEAQLDKSGLPSDRFFAERPEGSVSTLKIQRTQQEDSAVYLCASSHLAGIYNEQFFGPGTRLTVL.

This chain uses TRBV6-2 or TRBV6-3 with TRBJ1-1; TRBD1 matches 7 bases. CDR3 length: 15 residues. Trimming took 2 bases from V and 5 from J; bases not matched to a gene: 8. Germline loops: CDR1 MNHEY, CDR2 SVGEGT. CDR3 DNA sequence: TGTGCCAGCAGTTACGGTCAGGGGGGTACTACTGAAGCTTTCTTT. It yields the protein CASSYGQGGTTEAFF.

Ten or more counts support this clonotype. The V gene is TRBV7-2, the J gene TRBJ2-7; 7 bases line up with TRBD2. V gave up 4 bases and J gave up 6 bases; unmatched junction bases: 3. The germline gives CDR1 SGHTA, CDR2 FQGNSA. The CDR3 sequence is 12 residues long. CDR3 loop: CASSYREGEQYV. DNA of the CDR3: TGTGCCAGCAGCTATAGGGAGGGCGAGCAGTACGTC.

V usage is TRBV5-1 and J usage is TRBJ1-5; the D gene is possibly TRBD1 (6 bases). With 5 bases removed from V and 7 bases from J, the gap between germline ends came to 19 bases. Germline CDR1 SGHRS, CDR2 YFSETQ. CDR3 length: 15 amino acids. The CDR3 bases are TGCGCCAGCAGTCTTGGGGGCAGTTCCGGCCAGCCCCAGCATTTT. Translating it yields CASSLGGSSGQPQHF.

The rearrangement uses TRBV7-2 and TRBJ1-1; D is perhaps TRBD1 (6 bases). This CDR3 has 14 amino acids. V gave up 2 bases and J gave up 4 bases, with 11 bases separating them. CDR1 is SGHTA, CDR2 FQGNSA, per germline. CDR3 amino acids: CASSLRQEVTEAFF. CDR3 coding DNA: TGTGCCAGCAGCTTACGACAGGAGGTCACTGAAGCTTTCTTT.

The chain recombines TRBV5-1 with TRBJ2-3, with 10 bases lining up with TRBD2. The CDR3 loop spans 14 amino acids. The germline gives CDR1 SGHRS, CDR2 YFSETQ. V trimming: 4 bases; J trimming: 5 bases; junction bases outside the gene matches: 4. The CDR3 sequence is CASSIAGGRDTQYF. In nucleotides, the CDR3 is TGCGCCAGCAGCATAGCGGGAGGCCGAGATACGCAGTATTTT. Full variable domain (remainder filled in from reference TRBV5-1 and TRBJ2-3): KAGVTQTPRYLIKTRGQQVTLSCSPISGHRSVSWYQQTPGQGLQFLFEYFSETQRNKGNFPGRFSGRQFSNSRSEMNVSTLELGDSALYLCASSIAGGRDTQYFGPGTRLTVL.

This clonotype has a handful of counts. J is TRBJ2-1 and V is TRBV7-6, with TRBD2 identical over 7 bases. This CDR3 has 16 residues. V was clipped by 3 bases and J by 4 bases; unmatched bases: 9. Germline CDR1 is SGHVS and CDR2 is FNYEAQ. The CDR3 bases are TGTGCCAGCAGCTTGTTGACTAGCAACCTTTACAATGAGCAGTTCTTC. Translated: CASSLLTSNLYNEQFF. The full variable domain, rest sourced from reference TRBV7-6 and TRBJ2-1, is GAGVSQSPRYKVTKRGQDVALRCDPISGHVSLYWYRQALGQGPEFLTYFNYEAQQDKSGLPNDRFSAERPEGSISTLTIQRTEQRDSAMYRCASSLLTSNLYNEQFFGPGTRLTVL.

V and J are TRBV7-2 and TRBJ1-2, with a tentative D call TRBD1 (5 bases). Trimming took off 5 bases at V and 2 bases at J, with 21 bases between the two ends. The CDR3 loop spans 17 amino acids. CDR1 SGHTA and CDR2 FQGNSA come from the germline V gene. CDR3 in DNA: TGTGCCAGCAGCCAACGAGCTTCCCGGGGCCTCAACTATGGCTACACCTTC. As protein: CASSQRASRGLNYGYTF.

The CDR3 DNA reads as TGTGCCAGCAGGTGGGGGGTAGAAGCTTTCTTT. Its translation: CASRWGVEAFF. V is TRBV6-2 or TRBV6-3 and J is TRBJ1-1; the D gene is possibly TRBD1 (5 bases). In germline, CDR1 is MNHEY, CDR2 SVGEGT. The CDR3 is 11 amino acids. V was clipped by 6 bases and J by 8 bases, with 10 bases between them.